A single sample is the source of the 8 T cell receptor beta chains below, sequenced in a study of T cell changes during pregnancy in multiple sclerosis. Here immunoSEQ multiplex PCR was the method, and the copy in TCRdb shows in-frame clones only, minus some. The table shows around 58,000 clones, with over 75% occurring only once. The material was peripheral blood, obtained before pregnancy. Source of these receptors: a female donor with multiple sclerosis, enrolled in a pregnancy study.

V and J are TRBV7-9 and TRBJ2-4; 7 bases line up with TRBD1. This CDR3 comprises 19 residues. Per germline, CDR1 SEHNR and CDR2 FQNEAQ (reference sequence). Trimming cost V 1 base and J 0 bases; bases outside gene matches: 12. The CDR3 DNA reads as TGTGCCAGCAGCTTAGGGGGAGACAGGGCGACAAAAGCCAAAAACATTCAGTACTTC. It codes for CASSLGGDRATKAKNIQYF.

The chain joins TRBV6-4 to TRBJ2-3; 9 bases match TRBD2. Germline V gene sequence: CDR1 MRHNA, CDR2 SNTAGT. J was trimmed by 0 bases and V by 4 bases; bases with no gene match: 8. The CDR3 is made up of 17 amino acids. For the CDR3, the DNA is TGTGCCAGCAGTGCAATAGCGGGGGCCGGAAGCACAGATACGCAGTATTTT. The encoded protein is CASSAIAGAGSTDTQYF.

The rearrangement links TRBV7-2 to TRBJ2-1, with TRBD2 identical over 8 bases. From germline, CDR1 is SGHTA and CDR2 FQGNSA. V shed 5 bases and J 9 bases; nucleotides not matched to a gene: 12. This CDR3 has 15 residues. Here the CDR3 DNA reads TGTGCCAGCAGCCTAACGCCGGGACTAGGGGTTGAGCAGTTCTTC. Translated, it gives CASSLTPGLGVEQFF.

V and J are TRBV27 and TRBJ2-7, with a possible D match to TRBD1 (5 bases). CDR1 is MNHEY, CDR2 SMNVEV, per germline (reference sequence). This CDR3 is 13 amino acids long. Trimming cost V 2 bases and J 3 bases, with 8 bases left between them. CDR3 nucleotide sequence: TGTGCCAGCAGTTTAGGGGCCTTCTACGAGCAGTACTTC. Its translation: CASSLGAFYEQYF.

This clone was observed a few times. This rearrangement joins TRBV6-6 to TRBJ1-2, with D maybe TRBD1 (6 bases). Trimming pared 5 bases from V and 3 bases from J, leaving 13 bases between. This CDR3 has 14 residues. CDR1 is MNHNY, CDR2 SVGAGI, per germline (reference sequence). CDR3 amino acids: CASSTRTADYGYTF. CDR3 DNA: TGTGCCAGCAGTACCCGGACAGCTGACTATGGCTACACCTTC.

This chain links TRBV5-5 with TRBJ2-2, with 9 bases matching TRBD1. CDR1 and CDR2 (germline): SGHKS, YYEKEE (reference sequence). CDR3 length equals 15 residues. The ends lost 7 bases at V and 6 bases at J; junction bases unmatched: 10. CDR3 protein: CASRAGTGNAGELFF. In nucleotides, the CDR3 is TGTGCCAGCCGCGCCGGGACAGGGAATGCCGGGGAGCTGTTTTTT.

The chain uses TRBV7-2 and TRBJ1-1; weak D call: TRBD1 (5 bases). Germline V gives CDR1 SGHTA, CDR2 FQGNSA. The V end was cut by 7 bases, the J end by 7 bases, with 16 bases between. The CDR3 is 13 residues long. This chain's CDR3 is CASKRSGLFEAFF. The CDR3 coding sequence is TGTGCCAGCAAGAGGTCAGGGCTTTTTGAAGCTTTCTTT.

A single count supports this clone. CDR3 DNA: TGTGCCAGCAGTATACAGGGGATTGGAAACACCATATATTTT. Translation gives CASSIQGIGNTIYF. The chain joins TRBV6-1 to TRBJ1-3; 7 bases agree with TRBD1. The CDR3 covers 14 residues. Trimming removed 5 bases from V and 3 bases from J; junction bases left unmatched: 4. Germline V gene data show CDR1 as MNHNS and CDR2 as SASEGT.